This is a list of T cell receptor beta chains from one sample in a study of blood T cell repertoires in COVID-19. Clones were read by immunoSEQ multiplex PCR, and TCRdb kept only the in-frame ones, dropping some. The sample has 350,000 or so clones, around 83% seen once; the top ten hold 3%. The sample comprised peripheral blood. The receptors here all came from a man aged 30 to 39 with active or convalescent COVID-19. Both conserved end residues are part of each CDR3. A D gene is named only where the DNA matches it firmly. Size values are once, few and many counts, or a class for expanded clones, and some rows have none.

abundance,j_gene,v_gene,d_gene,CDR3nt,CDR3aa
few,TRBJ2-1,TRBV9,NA,TGTGCCAGCAGCAGCGGAGGGAGCTCCTACAATGAGCAGTTCTTC,CASSSGGSSYNEQFF
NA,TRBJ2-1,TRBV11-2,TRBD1,TGTGCCAGCAGACGAATCTCAGGGGGAATCTACAATGAGCAGTTCTTC,CASRRISGGIYNEQFF
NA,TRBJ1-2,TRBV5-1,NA,TGCGCCAGCAGCCCGGAATTGGGGGGGAGCTATGGCTACACCTTC,CASSPELGGSYGYTF
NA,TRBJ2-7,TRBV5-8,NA,TGTGCCAGCAGCTTGCGGCACACCCTCGGGGAGCAGTACTTC,CASSLRHTLGEQYF
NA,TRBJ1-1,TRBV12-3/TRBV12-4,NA,TGTGCCAGCAGCACGCTTGGGGGGGAAGCTTTCTTT,CASSTLGGEAFF
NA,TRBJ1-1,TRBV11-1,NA,TGTGCCAGCAGCTACCTGGGGGCTCCAATGAACACTGAAGCTTTCTTT,CASSYLGAPMNTEAFF
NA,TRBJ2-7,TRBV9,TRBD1,TGTGCCAGCAGCCGCACAGGGGGACCCGAGCAGTACTTC,CASSRTGGPEQYF
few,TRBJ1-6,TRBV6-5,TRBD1,TGTGCCAGCAGCAAAACGACAGGGGGTAATTCACCCCTCCACTTT,CASSKTTGGNSPLHF
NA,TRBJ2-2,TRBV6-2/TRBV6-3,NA,TGTGCCAGCAGCGCCGGCGGGGAAGGCCGGGAGCTGTTTTTT,CASSAGGEGRELFF
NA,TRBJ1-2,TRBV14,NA,TGTGCCAGCAGCCTAGGGGGAATATCGAACTATGGCTACACCTTC,CASSLGGISNYGYTF
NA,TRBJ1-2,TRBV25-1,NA,TGTGCCAGCAGTGAATATTCCTCCAGGGACTATGGCTACACCTTC,CASSEYSSRDYGYTF
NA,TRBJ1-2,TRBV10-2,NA,TGCGCCAGCAGTGAGACAGACGACCCCACCCGAAGTGGCTACACCTTC,CASSETDDPTRSGYTF
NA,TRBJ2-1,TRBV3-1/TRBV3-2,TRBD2,TGTGCCAGCAGCCCCCGGGGCGGGGGGCACTACAATGAGCAGTTCTTC,CASSPRGGGHYNEQFF
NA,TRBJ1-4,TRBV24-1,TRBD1,TGTGCCACCACGGGACAGGGGGCGCATAGGGAAAAACTGTTTTTT,CATTGQGAHREKLFF
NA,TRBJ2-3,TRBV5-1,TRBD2,TGCGCCAGCAGCTCCGGACTAGCAGCTAGCACAGATACGCAGTATTTT,CASSSGLAASTDTQYF
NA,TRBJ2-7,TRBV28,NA,TGTGCCAGCAGATTGACAGGCCGCCACGAGCAGTACTTC,CASRLTGRHEQYF
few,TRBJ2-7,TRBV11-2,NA,TGTGCCAGCAGCTTGGGAGCAAAAGGCGGCGAGCAGTACTTC,CASSLGAKGGEQYF
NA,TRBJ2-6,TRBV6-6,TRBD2,TGTGCCAGCTGCGGGGGAGGGGCCAACGTCCTGACTTTC,CASCGGGANVLTF
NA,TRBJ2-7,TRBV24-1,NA,TGTGCCACCAGTGATGGCGGGTTCTACGAGCAGTACTTC,CATSDGGFYEQYF
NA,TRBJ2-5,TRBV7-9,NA,TGTGCCAGCAGCCCTGCTTACACGGAGGGCGAGACCCAGTACTTC,CASSPAYTEGETQYF
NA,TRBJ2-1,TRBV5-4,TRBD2,TGTGCCAGCAGACCCGGGGCTAGCGGGAGCTCCTACAATGAGCAGTTCTTC,CASRPGASGSSYNEQFF
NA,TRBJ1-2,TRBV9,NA,TGTGCCAGCAGCGACACCCCCGGGACACCTTCCTATGGCTACACCTTC,CASSDTPGTPSYGYTF
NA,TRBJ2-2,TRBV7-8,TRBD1,TGTGCCAGCAGCTTATGGCCGGGACAGGGTTTGGGCGGGGAGCTGTTTTTT,CASSLWPGQGLGGELFF
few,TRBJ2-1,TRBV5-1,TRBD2,TGCGCCAGCAGCTTGGTAGCGGGAGGGGACAATGAGCAGTTCTTC,CASSLVAGGDNEQFF